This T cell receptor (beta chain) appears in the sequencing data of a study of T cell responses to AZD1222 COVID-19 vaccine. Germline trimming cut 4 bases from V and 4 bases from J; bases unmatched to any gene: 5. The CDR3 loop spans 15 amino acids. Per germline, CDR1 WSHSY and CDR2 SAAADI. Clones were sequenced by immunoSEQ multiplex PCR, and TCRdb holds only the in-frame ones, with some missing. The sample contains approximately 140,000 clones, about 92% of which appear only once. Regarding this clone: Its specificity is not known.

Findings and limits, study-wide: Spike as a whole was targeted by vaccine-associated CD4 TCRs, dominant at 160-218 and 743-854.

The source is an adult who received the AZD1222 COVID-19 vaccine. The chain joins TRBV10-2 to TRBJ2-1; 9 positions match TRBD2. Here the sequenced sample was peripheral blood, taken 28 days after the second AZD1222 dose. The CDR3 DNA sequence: TGCGCCAGCAGTGTGACTAGCGGAGGGTACAATGAGCAGTTCTTC. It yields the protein CASSVTSGGYNEQFF.